One sample yielded the 13 T cell receptor beta chains listed below, sequenced in a study of graft-versus-host responses after intestinal transplantation. Data came from immunoSEQ multiplex PCR; TCRdb stores just in-frame clones and leaves some out. The repertoire holds about 23,000 clones, with 44% as singletons. Investigators plated 200,000 CFSE-labeled responder cells together with 200,000 irradiated stimulator cells labeled with violet dye. Specimen: alloreactive CD8+ T cells from a mixed lymphocyte reaction culture, collected before transplantation. Documented subset: CFSE-low proliferating T cells sorted from approximately 6-day pre-transplant mixed lymphocyte reaction (GvH or HvG direction). These receptors all come from a human patient who was an organ donor for intestinal transplantation.

This clone rates as medium-sized. The V gene is TRBV7-2, the J gene TRBJ1-5; TRBD1 matches 7 bases. Trimming cost V 1 base and J 7 bases; bases outside gene matches: 7. The germline V gene has CDR1 SGHTA and CDR2 FQGNSA. This CDR3 comprises 15 residues. CDR3 DNA sequence: TGTGCCAGCAGCTTAGACGGACAGGCGCGCCAGCCCCAGCATTTT. It is translated as CASSLDGQARQPQHF.

The sample holds a few counts of this clone. The genes are TRBV5-4 and TRBJ2-5; the D gene is possibly TRBD1 (5 bases). TRBJ2-7 explains the end of the DNA better; the J call may be wrong. The CDR3 has 14 residues. Germline values: CDR1 SGHNT, CDR2 YYREEE (reference sequence). CDR3 bases: TGTGCCAGCAGTTTTTTTGGGGCCTCCTACGAGCAGTACTTC. Encoded protein: CASSFFGASYEQYF.

The V call is TRBV6-5, the J call TRBJ1-5, with D possibly TRBD1 on 5 matching bases. The CDR3 runs to 14 residues. The germline V gene has CDR1 MNHEY and CDR2 SVGAGI. V lost 2 bases and J 7 bases, leaving 12 bases between the germline ends. CDR3 protein: CASSYGGGGQPQHF. The DNA of the CDR3 is TGTGCCAGCAGTTACGGGGGGGGAGGGCAGCCCCAGCATTTT.

In its sample, this clone was seen a few times. The chain employs TRBV7-2 and TRBJ2-1; TRBD2 matches at 8 bases. CDR3 length: 14 amino acids. Germline V lookup: CDR1 SGHTA, CDR2 FQGNSA. With 6 bases clipped from V and 5 bases from J, the junction kept 6 bases outside the gene matches. This chain's CDR3 is CASRRSSGDNEQFF. The CDR3, as DNA: TGTGCCAGCAGGAGAAGTAGCGGGGACAATGAGCAGTTCTTC.

This clone was seen more than once but under ten times. The chain joins TRBV11-3 to TRBJ1-1; D not resolved. The V gene lost 6 bases and the J gene lost 0 bases, with 8 bases spanning the gap. The CDR3 runs 13 residues. Per germline, CDR1 SGHNT and CDR2 YENEEA. CDR3 bases: TGTGCCAGCAGTTTGAGCGTGAACACTGAAGCTTTCTTT. Translating it yields CASSLSVNTEAFF.

This clone was found a few times. The chain uses TRBV11-1 and TRBJ1-1; tentative D call: TRBD1 (5 bases). CDR1 and CDR2 from the germline V gene are SGHAT and FQDESV (reference sequence). V dropped 3 bases and J dropped 4 bases, with 9 bases sitting between them. The CDR3 contains 13 residues. The CDR3 sequence is CASSFGHATEAFF. In nucleotides, the CDR3 is TGTGCCAGCAGCTTCGGACACGCCACTGAAGCTTTCTTT.

This chain links TRBV7-7 with TRBJ1-4; TRBD1 agrees at 9 bases. CDR3 size: 13 residues. CDR1 is SSHAT, CDR2 FNYEAQ, per germline (reference sequence). The CDR3 is CAIKGDREEKLFF. The CDR3 coding sequence is TGTGCTATAAAGGGGGACAGGGAGGAAAAACTGTTTTTT.

The V gene is TRBV13, the J gene TRBJ1-2, with 8 nucleotides matching TRBD1. After removal of 3 bases from V and 8 bases from J, the junction contained 11 bases not matched to a gene. In germline, CDR1 is PRHDT, CDR2 FYEKMQ (reference sequence). This CDR3 has 15 residues. The CDR3 DNA reads as TGTGCCAGCAGCTTTCAGCCGACAGGGGAGCTAGGCTACACCTTC. Protein: CASSFQPTGELGYTF. Full variable domain (missing parts from reference TRBV13 and TRBJ1-2): AAGVIQSPRHLIKEKRETATLKCYPIPRHDTVYWYQQGPGQDPQFLISFYEKMQSDKGSIPDRFSAQQFSDYHSELNMSSLELGDSALYFCASSFQPTGELGYTFGSGTRLTVV.

CDR3 sequence reads: CASSYGGGGIETQYF. The CDR3 DNA follows: TGTGCCAGCAGTTACGGCGGAGGGGGCATAGAGACCCAGTACTTC. V usage is TRBV6-4 and J usage is TRBJ2-5, with D possibly matching TRBD1 (7 bases). The ends were cut back, 5 bases at V and 4 bases at J, with 17 bases in the middle. Germline V gene sequence: CDR1 MRHNA, CDR2 SNTAGT. The CDR3 contains 15 residues.

The chain couples TRBV5-6 to TRBJ2-1; a weak D match, TRBD2 (6 bases). Trimming left V 0 bases short and J 0 bases short, with 10 bases between. This CDR3 spans 16 amino acids. Looked up from germline, CDR1 is SGHDT and CDR2 is YYEEEE. The chain's CDR3 is CASSLGLGLSYNEQFF. In nucleotides, the CDR3 is TGTGCCAGCAGCTTGGGCCTGGGACTCTCCTACAATGAGCAGTTCTTC.

The chain uses TRBV30 and TRBJ1-1, with D tentatively TRBD1 (6 bases). Germline-derived CDR1 and CDR2 are GTSNPN and SVGIG (reference sequence). Between the trimmed V and J ends, which lost 2 bases and 6 bases, there was a span of 22 bases. This CDR3 has 16 residues. The CDR3 protein is CAWSPDPRGGFPEAFF. The DNA for the CDR3 is TGTGCCTGGAGTCCCGACCCGAGAGGGGGTTTTCCTGAAGCTTTCTTT.

This clone is medium-sized by share. The chain carries TRBV4-1 and TRBJ2-7; 7 bases align to TRBD2. Germline lookup yields CDR1 MGHRA and CDR2 YSYEKL. This CDR3 comprises 15 residues. The trim removed 0 bases at V and 5 bases at J, leaving 7 bases unmatched. The CDR3 region is CASSQDLGTSDEQYF. The DNA for the CDR3 is TGCGCCAGCAGCCAAGATCTCGGCACTAGCGACGAGCAGTACTTC.

This clone was detected only a few times. The chain recombines TRBV4-3 with TRBJ1-1, with a tentative D call TRBD1 (5 bases). With 4 bases removed from V and 1 base from J, the gap between germline ends came to 16 bases. The CDR3 consists of 16 residues. Germline V gene lookup returns CDR1 LGHNA and CDR2 YSLEER. The CDR3 DNA sequence: TGCGCCAGCAGCCCCTCGCCGGGGGAGGCGAACACTGAAGCTTTCTTT. Translated: CASSPSPGEANTEAFF.